This paragraph covers one T cell receptor (beta chain) sequence. The antigen this receptor binds is unknown. No clone much larger than this one lies a single base away; base qualities are absent. V gives up 0 bases and J gives up 0 bases, and the segment between their germline ends measures 7 bases. Looking up the germline V gene (reference sequence) yields CDR1 SGHNT and CDR2 YYREEE. Including cysteine and phenylalanine, the CDR3 has 14 amino acids. Just the 42-base CDR3 DNA is kept, in frame starting at base 1. Patients with autoimmune disease history or receiving systemic immunosuppression were excluded from the trial. Peripheral blood for TCR sequencing was collected from all dose cohorts at baseline, on cycle 4 day 1, and on cycle 7 day 1. Samples were obtained from an open-label, multicenter, first-in-human phase I dose-escalation trial of ivuxolimab. Adults with locally advanced or metastatic melanoma, renal cell, hepatocellular, or head and neck squamous cell carcinoma were enrolled in the trial. Before TCR sequencing, CD4+ and CD8+ T cells were separately sorted from peripheral blood.

These data come from a study of OX40 agonist ivuxolimab in advanced cancers. Context from the whole study: Ivuxolimab was an agonistic, fully human IgG2 monoclonal antibody directed against OX40 (CD134), a costimulatory receptor. The purpose of peripheral TCRbeta sequencing was to test whether ivuxolimab changed TCR sequence diversity and led to clonal T-cell expansion. A male proportion of 75% to 85% and a mean age of around 60 years, ranging from about 20 to 85, were recorded for the dose-escalation cohort. Intravenous ivuxolimab was administered to patients every 2 weeks at six dose levels: 0.01, 0.1, 0.3, 1.5, 3 and 10 mg/kg. Of the approximately 50 dose-escalation patients, hepatocellular carcinoma was present in approximately 20, melanoma in roughly 15, renal cell carcinoma in 9 and head and neck cancer in 9. The paper reports the monotherapy dose-escalation portion (N of about 54 patients) of the phase I ivuxolimab trial. Partial responses were achieved by three dose-escalation patients, of whom one had hepatocellular carcinoma and two had cutaneous melanoma. Prior anti-PD-1, anti-PD-L1 or anti-CTLA-4 therapy was permitted, and about 40% of dose-escalation patients had received checkpoint inhibitors. Broader findings and caveats from the paper: At doses of 0.1 to 3.0 mg/kg, clonal expansion of both CD4+ and CD8+ T cells in blood was seen between baseline and week 6. Low levels of normalized T-cell clonal expansion were also seen in some patients who did not respond. The antigen specificity of the clonally expanded peripheral T cells was not determined. In the 0.1-3.0 mg/kg groups, partial responders were among the patients with the lowest normalized peripheral clonal expansion, particularly in CD8+ T cells. After ivuxolimab, CD8+ T cells had more expanded clones than CD4+ T cells on average.

For sequencing of the TCRbeta CDR3 region, genomic DNA was extracted from the sorted cells. The immunoSEQ Assay was used to sequence the TCRbeta CDR3 regions. TCRdb obtained this table from immuneACCESS and retained in-frame rearrangements with V and J assigned. These tables miss some clones; where compared with another copy, unresolved V genes account for less than half of the shortfall, and the remainder is unexplained. This sample gives roughly 66,000 clones in total; roughly 80% of them show up just once. The biggest ten clones account for 2% to 2.5% of the sample. Source: CD4+ or CD8+ T cells sorted from blood, taken in a trial of the OX40 agonist ivuxolimab. The rearrangement combines TRBV5-4 with TRBJ2-7, with no confidently assigned D gene. The TCR was taken from an adult with an advanced solid tumor such as melanoma, head and neck, liver or kidney cancer. The nucleotides are TGTGCCAGCAGCTTGGAGGCGAGCTCCTACGAGCAGTACTTC. This yields the protein CASSLEASSYEQYF.